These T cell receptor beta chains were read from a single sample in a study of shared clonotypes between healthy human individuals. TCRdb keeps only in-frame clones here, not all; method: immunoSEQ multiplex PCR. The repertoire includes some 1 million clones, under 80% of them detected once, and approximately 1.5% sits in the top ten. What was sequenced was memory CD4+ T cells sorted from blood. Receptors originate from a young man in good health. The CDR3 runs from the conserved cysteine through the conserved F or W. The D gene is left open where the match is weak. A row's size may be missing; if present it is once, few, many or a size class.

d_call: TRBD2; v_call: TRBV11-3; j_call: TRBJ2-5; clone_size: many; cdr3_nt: TGTGCCAGCAGCTTGAGTAGCGGGGATACGGAGACCCAGTACTTC; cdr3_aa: CASSLSSGDTETQYF
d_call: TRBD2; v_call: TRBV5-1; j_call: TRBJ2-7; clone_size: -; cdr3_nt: TGCGCCAGCAGCCCCACTGCGGGAGGGTGGGAGCAGTACTTC; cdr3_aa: CASSPTAGGWEQYF
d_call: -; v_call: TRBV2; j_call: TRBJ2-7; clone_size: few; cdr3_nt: TGTGCCAGCAGTACAGGATCCTACGAGCAGTACTTC; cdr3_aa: CASSTGSYEQYF
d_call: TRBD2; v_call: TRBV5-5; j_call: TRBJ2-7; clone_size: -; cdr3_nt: TGTGCCAGCAGCAGAAGCGGGGGGGCCTACGAGCAGTACTTC; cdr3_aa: CASSRSGGAYEQYF
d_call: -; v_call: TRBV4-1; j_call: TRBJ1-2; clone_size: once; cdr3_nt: TGCGCCAGCAGCCCCTCGGGTGGCTACACCTTC; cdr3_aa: CASSPSGGYTF
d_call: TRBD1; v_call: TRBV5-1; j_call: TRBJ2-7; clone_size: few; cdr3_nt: TGCGCCAGCAGCTGGACAGGGCGCGACGAGCAGTACTTC; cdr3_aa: CASSWTGRDEQYF
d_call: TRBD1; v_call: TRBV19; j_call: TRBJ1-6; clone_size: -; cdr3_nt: TGTGCCAGCAGGGGGGGAAATTCACCCCTCCACTTT; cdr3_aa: CASRGGNSPLHF
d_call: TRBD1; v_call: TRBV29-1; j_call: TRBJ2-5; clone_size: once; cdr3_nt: TGCAGCGTTGAAAAAGGGGGCAGGGAGACCCAGTACTTC; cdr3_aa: CSVEKGGRETQYF
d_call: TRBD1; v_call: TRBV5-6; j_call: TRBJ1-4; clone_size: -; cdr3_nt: TGTGCCAGCAGCTTAGGGGGCAGGGTTGAAAAACTGTTTTTT; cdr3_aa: CASSLGGRVEKLFF
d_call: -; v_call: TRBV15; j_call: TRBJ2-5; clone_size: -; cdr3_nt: TGTGCCACCAGTGAGGGCCCCGGAGAGACCCAGTACTTC; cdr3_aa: CATSEGPGETQYF
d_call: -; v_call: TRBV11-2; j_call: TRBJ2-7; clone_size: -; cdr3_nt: TGTGCCAGCAGCTTAGCAGCCTACGAGCAGTACTTC; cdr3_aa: CASSLAAYEQYF
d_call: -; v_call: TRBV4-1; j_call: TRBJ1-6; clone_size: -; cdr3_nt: TGCGCCAGCAGCCAAGATTATACGGCAGAATATTCACCCCTCCACTTT; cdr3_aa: CASSQDYTAEYSPLHF
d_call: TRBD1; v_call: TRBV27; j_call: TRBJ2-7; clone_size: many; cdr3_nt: TGTGCCAGCAGGCTGACAGGGCTTACCTACGAGCAGTACTTC; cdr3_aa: CASRLTGLTYEQYF
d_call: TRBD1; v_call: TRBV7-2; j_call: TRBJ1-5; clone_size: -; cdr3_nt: TGTGCCAGCAGCTTAGAAACAGGGGGCGGTCAGCCCCAGCATTTT; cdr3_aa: CASSLETGGGQPQHF
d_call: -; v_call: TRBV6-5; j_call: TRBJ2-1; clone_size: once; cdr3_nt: TGTGCCAGCAGTTACTCGAGAGGGGACAATGAGCAGTTCTTC; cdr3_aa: CASSYSRGDNEQFF
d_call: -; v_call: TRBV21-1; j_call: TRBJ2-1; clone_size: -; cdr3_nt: TGTGCCAGCAGCAAAGCGCTGTTAGCGAGGCCTTACAATGAGCAGTTCTTC; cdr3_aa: CASSKALLARPYNEQFF
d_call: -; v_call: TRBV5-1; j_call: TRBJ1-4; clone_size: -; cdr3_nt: TGCGCCAGCAGCTTGGCCGGGGCTATGGCAACTAATGAAAAACTGTTTTTT; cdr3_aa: CASSLAGAMATNEKLFF
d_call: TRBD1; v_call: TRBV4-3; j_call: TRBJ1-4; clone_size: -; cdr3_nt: TGCGCCAGCAGCCAAGATCGAGGGACAGGGCCTGAAAAACTGTTTTTT; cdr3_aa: CASSQDRGTGPEKLFF
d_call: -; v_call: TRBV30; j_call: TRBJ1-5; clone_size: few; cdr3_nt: TGTGCCTGGAGTAGTAGGGCTGATCAGCCCCAGCATTTT; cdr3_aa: CAWSSRADQPQHF
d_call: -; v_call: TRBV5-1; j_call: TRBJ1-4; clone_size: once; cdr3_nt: TGCGCCAGCAGCTTGAGGTTGGCAACTAATGAAAAACTGTTTTTT; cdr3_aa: CASSLRLATNEKLFF
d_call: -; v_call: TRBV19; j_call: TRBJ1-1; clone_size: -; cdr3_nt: TGTGCCAGTAGTATACACCTCGGGCAGGGGCACACTGAAGCTTTCTTT; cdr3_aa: CASSIHLGQGHTEAFF
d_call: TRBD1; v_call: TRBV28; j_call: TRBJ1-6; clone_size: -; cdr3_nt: TGTGCCAGCAACGGAGGGGGCTATTTAACCGTTTCACCCCTCCACTTT; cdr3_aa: CASNGGGYLTVSPLHF
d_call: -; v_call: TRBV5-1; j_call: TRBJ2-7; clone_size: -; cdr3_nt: TGCGCCAGCAGCGCGGATAGCGGCTACGAGCAGTACTTC; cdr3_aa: CASSADSGYEQYF
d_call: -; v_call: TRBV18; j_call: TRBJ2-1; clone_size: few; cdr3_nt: TGTGCCAGCTCACCAACTGTCTCGGATGAGCAGTTCTTC; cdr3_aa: CASSPTVSDEQFF
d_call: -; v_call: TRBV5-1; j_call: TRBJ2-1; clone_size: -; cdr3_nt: TGCGCCAGCAGCGTAGTTCTCAATGAGCAGTTCTTC; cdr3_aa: CASSVVLNEQFF
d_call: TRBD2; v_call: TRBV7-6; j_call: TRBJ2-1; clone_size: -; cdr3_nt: TGTGCCAGCAGCTCCCTAGCGGGAGTGGTGGGCAATGAGCAGTTCTTC; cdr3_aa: CASSSLAGVVGNEQFF
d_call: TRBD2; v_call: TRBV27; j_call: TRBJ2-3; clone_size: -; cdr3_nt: TGTGCCAGCAGTTCAGGACTAGCGGGGACGCAGTATTTT; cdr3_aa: CASSSGLAGTQYF
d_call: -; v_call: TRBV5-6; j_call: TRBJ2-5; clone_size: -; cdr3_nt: TGTGCCAGCAGCTTGGAGCACCGGGGGCCCCAAGAGACCCAGTACTTC; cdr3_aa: CASSLEHRGPQETQYF
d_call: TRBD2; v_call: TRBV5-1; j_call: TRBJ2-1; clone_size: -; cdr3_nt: TGCGCCAGCAGCTTGGAGGGAGGGTCCTACAATGAGCAGTTCTTC; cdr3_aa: CASSLEGGSYNEQFF
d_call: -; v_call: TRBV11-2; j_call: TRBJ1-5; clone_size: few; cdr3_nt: TGTGCCAGCAGCTTAGAGGGCTACCGGCATCAGCCCCAGCATTTT; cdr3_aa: CASSLEGYRHQPQHF
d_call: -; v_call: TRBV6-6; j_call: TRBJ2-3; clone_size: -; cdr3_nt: TGTGCCAGCAGCACCCGCACAGATACGCAGTATTTT; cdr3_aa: CASSTRTDTQYF
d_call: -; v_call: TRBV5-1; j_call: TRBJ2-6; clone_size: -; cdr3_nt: TGCGCCAGCAGCTTGACTGGAGGGTACTCTGGGGCCAACGTCCTGACTTTC; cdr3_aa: CASSLTGGYSGANVLTF
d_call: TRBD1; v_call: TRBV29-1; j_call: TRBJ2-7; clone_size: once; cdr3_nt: TGCAGCGTCGGACAGGGGGGAGGCTACGAGCAGTACTTC; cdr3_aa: CSVGQGGGYEQYF
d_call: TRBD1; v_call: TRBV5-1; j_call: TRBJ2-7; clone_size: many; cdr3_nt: TGCGCCAGCAGCTTCGACAGGGGGAGATACGAGCAGTACTTC; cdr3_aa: CASSFDRGRYEQYF
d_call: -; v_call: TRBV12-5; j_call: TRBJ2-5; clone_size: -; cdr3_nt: TGTGCTAGTGGTCCTCCCCTAGGAGAGACCCAGTACTTC; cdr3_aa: CASGPPLGETQYF
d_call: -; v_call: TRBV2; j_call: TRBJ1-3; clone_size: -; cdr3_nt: TGTGCCAGCACCAGCCTCGGAGTAGAAAACACCATATATTTT; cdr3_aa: CASTSLGVENTIYF
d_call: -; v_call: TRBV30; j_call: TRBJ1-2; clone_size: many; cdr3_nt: TGTGCCTGGAGTACAGGGTCCTATGGCTACACCTTC; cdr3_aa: CAWSTGSYGYTF
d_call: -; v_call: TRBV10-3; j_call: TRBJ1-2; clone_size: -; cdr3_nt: TGTGCCATCAGTGATAGGGCTAACTATGGCTACACCTTC; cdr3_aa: CAISDRANYGYTF
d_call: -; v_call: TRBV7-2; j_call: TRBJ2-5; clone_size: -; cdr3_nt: TGTGCCAGCAGCTTATTCAGGTCGGGGACGCAAGAGACCCAGTACTTC; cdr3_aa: CASSLFRSGTQETQYF
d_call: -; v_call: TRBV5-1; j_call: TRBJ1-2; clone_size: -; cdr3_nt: TGCGCCAGCAGCCCCGGCAATGCGTTCGACTATGGCTACACCTTC; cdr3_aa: CASSPGNAFDYGYTF
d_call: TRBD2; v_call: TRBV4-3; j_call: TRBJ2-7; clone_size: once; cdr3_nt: TGCGCCAGCAGCCAAGAAGGCACTAGCGGTGCCTACGAGCAGTACTTC; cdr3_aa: CASSQEGTSGAYEQYF
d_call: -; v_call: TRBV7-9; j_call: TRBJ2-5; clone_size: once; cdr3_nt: TGTGCCAGCAGCGTCAATCAAGAGACCCAGTACTTC; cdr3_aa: CASSVNQETQYF
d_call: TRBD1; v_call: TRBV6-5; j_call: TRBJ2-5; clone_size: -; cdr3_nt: TGTGCCAGCAGCCGGGACAGGGACGGGACCCAGTACTTC; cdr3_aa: CASSRDRDGTQYF
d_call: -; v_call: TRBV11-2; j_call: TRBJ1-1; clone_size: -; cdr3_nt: TGTGCCAGCAGCTTAGCCTTGGACACTGAAGCTTTCTTT; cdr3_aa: CASSLALDTEAFF
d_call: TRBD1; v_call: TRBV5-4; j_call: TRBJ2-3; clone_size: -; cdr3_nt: TGTGCCAGCAGCTTGGGGGGACAGCCAGATACGCAGTATTTT; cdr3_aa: CASSLGGQPDTQYF
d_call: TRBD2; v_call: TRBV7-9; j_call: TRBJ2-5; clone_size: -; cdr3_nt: TGTGCCAGCAGCCTCGAGGGGGGACTAGCGGGAGGAGAGACCCAGTACTTC; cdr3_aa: CASSLEGGLAGGETQYF
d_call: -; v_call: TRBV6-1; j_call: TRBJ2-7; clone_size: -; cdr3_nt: TGTGCCACCTACGCTACGGGGAGCTCCTACGAGCAGTACTTC; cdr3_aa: CATYATGSSYEQYF
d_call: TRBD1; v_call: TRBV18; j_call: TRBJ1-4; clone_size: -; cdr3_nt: TGTGCCAGCTCACGGGACAGCAAAACTAATGAAAAACTGTTTTTT; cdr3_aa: CASSRDSKTNEKLFF
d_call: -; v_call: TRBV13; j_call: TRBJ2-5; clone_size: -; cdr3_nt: TGTGCCAGCAGCCGGAGGACGGCAGGGGAGAAAGAGACCCAGTACTTC; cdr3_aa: CASSRRTAGEKETQYF
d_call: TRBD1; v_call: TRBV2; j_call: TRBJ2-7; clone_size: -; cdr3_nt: TGTGCCAGCAGTGTAATCGGGACAGGCGAGCAGTACTTC; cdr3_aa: CASSVIGTGEQYF
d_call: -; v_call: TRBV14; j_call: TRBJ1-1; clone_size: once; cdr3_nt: TGTGCCAGCAGTCGGTACTGGCGGGGGTTGGTGAACACTGAAGCTTTCTTT; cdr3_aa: CASSRYWRGLVNTEAFF
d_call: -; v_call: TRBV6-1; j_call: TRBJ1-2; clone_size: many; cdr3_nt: TGTGCCAGCAGTGAAGGAGCTAACTATGGCTACACCTTC; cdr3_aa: CASSEGANYGYTF
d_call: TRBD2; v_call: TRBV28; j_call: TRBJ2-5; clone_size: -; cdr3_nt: TGTGCCAGCAGGGGACTAGCGGTACAAGAGACCCAGTACTTC; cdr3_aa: CASRGLAVQETQYF
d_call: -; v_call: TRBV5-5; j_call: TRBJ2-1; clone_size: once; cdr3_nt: TGTGCCAGCAGCTTGGACGGGAGTTCCTACAATGAGCAGTTCTTC; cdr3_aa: CASSLDGSSYNEQFF
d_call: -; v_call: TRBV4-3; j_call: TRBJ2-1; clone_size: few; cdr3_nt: TGCGCCAGCAGCCCAGGGACGACACCTTGGAATGAGCAGTTCTTC; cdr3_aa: CASSPGTTPWNEQFF
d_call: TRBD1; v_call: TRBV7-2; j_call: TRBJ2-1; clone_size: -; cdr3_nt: TGTGCCAGCAGCGTCGGACAGGGGGACGGGTCCTACAATGAGCAGTTCTTC; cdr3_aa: CASSVGQGDGSYNEQFF
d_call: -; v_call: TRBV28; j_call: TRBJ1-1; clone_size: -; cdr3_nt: TGTGCCAGCAGTTTATACCCAGGGGCGTCGAACACTGAAGCTTTCTTT; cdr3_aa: CASSLYPGASNTEAFF
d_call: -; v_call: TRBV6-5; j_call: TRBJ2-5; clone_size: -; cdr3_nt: TGTGCCAGCAGTAACGAGGGTGCCCAGTACTTC; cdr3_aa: CASSNEGAQYF
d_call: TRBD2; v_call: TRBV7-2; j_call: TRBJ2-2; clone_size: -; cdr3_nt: TGTGCCAGCAGCTTAACACTAGCGGGAGTTACCGGGGAGCTGTTTTTT; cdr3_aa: CASSLTLAGVTGELFF
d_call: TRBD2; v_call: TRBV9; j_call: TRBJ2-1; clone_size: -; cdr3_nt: TGTGCCAGCAGCGCTAGGTTAGCGGGGCCCTACAATGAGCAGTTCTTC; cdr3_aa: CASSARLAGPYNEQFF